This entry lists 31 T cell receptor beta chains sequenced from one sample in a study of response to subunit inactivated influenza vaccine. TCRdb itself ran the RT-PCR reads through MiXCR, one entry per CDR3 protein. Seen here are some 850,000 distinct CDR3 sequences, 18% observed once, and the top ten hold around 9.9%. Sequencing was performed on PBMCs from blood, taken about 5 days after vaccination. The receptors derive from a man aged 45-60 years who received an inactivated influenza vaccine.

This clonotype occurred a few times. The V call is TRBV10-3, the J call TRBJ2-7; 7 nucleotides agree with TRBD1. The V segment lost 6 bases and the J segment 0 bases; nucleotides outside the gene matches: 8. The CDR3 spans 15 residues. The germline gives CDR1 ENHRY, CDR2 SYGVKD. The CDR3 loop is CAIRGTGASSYEQYF. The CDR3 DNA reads TGTGCCATCAGGGGAACAGGGGCCAGCTCCTACGAGCAGTACTTC.

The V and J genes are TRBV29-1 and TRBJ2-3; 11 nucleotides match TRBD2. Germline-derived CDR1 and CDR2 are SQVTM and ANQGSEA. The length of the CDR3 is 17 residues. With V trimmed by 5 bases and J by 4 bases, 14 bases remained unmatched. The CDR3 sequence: CSVRSRSSGGASDTQYF. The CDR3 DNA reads TGCAGCGTTCGATCCCGTAGTAGCGGGGGGGCTTCAGATACGCAGTATTTT.

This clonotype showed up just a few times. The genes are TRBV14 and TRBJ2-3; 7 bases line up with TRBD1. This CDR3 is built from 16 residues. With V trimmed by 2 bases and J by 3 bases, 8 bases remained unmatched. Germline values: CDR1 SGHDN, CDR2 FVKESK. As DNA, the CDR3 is TGTGCCAGCAGCCAACGTATGGGACAGCTTACAGATACGCAGTATTTT. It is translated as CASSQRMGQLTDTQYF.

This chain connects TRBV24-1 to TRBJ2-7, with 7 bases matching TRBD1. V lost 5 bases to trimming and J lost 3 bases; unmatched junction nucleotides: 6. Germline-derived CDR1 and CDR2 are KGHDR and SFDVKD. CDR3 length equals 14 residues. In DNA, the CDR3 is TGTGCCACCAGTGCCCGGGACAGCTACTACGAGCAGTACTTC. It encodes CATSARDSYYEQYF.

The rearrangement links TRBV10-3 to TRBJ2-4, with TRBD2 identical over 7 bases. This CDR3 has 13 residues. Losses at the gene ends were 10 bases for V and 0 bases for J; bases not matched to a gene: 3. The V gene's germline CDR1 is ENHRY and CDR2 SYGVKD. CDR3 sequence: CATGGLAKNIQYF. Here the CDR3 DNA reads TGTGCCACGGGAGGACTAGCCAAAAACATTCAGTACTTC.

The CDR3 DNA follows: TGCAGCGTTATTAAGAAGAACACCGGGGAGCTGTTTTTT. This translates into CSVIKKNTGELFF. The V call is TRBV29-1, the J call TRBJ2-2, with unresolved D. V was trimmed by 5 bases and J by 1 base, leaving 8 bases between them. The CDR3 sequence is 13 residues long. Germline V gives CDR1 SQVTM, CDR2 ANQGSEA.

The CDR3 DNA reads TGCGCCAGCAGCTCGGGAGAGGGGCGCATAACAGATACGCAGTATTTT. Its translation is CASSSGEGRITDTQYF. V is TRBV5-1 and J is TRBJ2-3; tentative D call: TRBD2 (6 bases). The germline CDR1 and CDR2 sequences are SGHRS and YFSETQ. This CDR3 contains 16 residues. Trimming pared 3 bases from V and 3 bases from J, leaving 17 bases between.

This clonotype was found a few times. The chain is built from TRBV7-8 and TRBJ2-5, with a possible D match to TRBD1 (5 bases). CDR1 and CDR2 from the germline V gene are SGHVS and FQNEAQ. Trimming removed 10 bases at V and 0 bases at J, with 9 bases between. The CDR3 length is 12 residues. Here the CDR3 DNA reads TGTGCCACCGGACACGACCAAGAGACCCAGTACTTC. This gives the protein CATGHDQETQYF.

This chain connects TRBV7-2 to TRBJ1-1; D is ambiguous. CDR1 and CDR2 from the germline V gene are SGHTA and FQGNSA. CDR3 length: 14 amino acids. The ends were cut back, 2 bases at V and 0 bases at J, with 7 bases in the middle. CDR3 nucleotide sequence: TGTGCCAGCAGCTTAATGGCACTGAACACTGAAGCTTTCTTT. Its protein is CASSLMALNTEAFF.

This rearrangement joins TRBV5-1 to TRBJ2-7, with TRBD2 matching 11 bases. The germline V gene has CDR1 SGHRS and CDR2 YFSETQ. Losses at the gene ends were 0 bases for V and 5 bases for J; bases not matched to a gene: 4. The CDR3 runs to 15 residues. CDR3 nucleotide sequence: TGCGCCAGCAGCTTGGAGGCTAGCGGGAGGAACGAGCAGTACTTC. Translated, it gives CASSLEASGRNEQYF.

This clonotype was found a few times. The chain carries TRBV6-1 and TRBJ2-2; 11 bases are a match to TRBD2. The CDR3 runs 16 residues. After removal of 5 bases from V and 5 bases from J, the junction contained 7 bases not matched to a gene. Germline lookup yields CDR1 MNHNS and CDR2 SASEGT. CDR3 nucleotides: TGTGCCAGCAGTCCCGGGAGACTAGCGGGAACCGGGGAGCTGTTTTTT. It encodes CASSPGRLAGTGELFF.

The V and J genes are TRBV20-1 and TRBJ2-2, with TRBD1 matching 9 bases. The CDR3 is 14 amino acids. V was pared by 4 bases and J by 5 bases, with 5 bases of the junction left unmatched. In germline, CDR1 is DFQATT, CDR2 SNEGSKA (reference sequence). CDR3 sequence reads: CSATRTGATGELFF. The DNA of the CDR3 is TGCAGTGCTACCCGGACAGGGGCAACCGGGGAGCTGTTTTTT.

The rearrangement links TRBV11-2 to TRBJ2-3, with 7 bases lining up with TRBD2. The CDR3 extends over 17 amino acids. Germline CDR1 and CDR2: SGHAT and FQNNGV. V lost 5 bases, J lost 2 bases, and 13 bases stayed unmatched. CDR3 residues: CASSRLRGGTLTDTQYF. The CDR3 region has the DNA TGTGCCAGCAGCCGCCTCCGCGGGGGAACCCTCACAGATACGCAGTATTTT.

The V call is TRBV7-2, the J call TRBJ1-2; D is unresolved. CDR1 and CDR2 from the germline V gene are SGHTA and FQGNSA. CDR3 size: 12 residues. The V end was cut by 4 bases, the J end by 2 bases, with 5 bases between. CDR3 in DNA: TGTGCCAGCAGCTACCGGAACTATGGCTACACCTTC. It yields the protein CASSYRNYGYTF.

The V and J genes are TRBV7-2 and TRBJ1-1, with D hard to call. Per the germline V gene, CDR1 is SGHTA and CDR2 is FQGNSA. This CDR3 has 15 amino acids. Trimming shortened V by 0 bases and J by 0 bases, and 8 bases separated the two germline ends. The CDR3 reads CASSLAAGVNTEAFF. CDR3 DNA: TGTGCCAGCAGCTTAGCGGCCGGGGTGAACACTGAAGCTTTCTTT.

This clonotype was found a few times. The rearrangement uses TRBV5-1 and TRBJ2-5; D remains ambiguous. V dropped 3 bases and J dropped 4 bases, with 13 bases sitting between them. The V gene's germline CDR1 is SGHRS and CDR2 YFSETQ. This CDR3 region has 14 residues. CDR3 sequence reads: CASSWNSQSETQYF. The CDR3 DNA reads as TGCGCCAGCAGCTGGAACTCCCAGTCAGAGACCCAGTACTTC.

CDR3 in DNA: TGCAGTGCTAGAGATGGAAGACAGGGAGTTAAATCTGAAGCTTTCTTT. Protein product: CSARDGRQGVKSEAFF. The rearrangement uses TRBV20-1 and TRBJ1-1; 7 positions agree with TRBD1. CDR1 DFQATT and CDR2 SNEGSKA come from the germline V gene (reference sequence). The ends lost 0 bases at V and 6 bases at J; junction bases unmatched: 13. The CDR3 has 16 residues.

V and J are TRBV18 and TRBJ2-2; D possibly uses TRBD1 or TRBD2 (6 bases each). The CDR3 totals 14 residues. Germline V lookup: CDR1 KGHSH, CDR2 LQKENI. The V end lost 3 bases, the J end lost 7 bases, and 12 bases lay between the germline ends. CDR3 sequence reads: CASSPLRDIGELFF. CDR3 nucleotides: TGTGCCAGCTCACCTTTGCGGGACATCGGGGAGCTGTTTTTT.

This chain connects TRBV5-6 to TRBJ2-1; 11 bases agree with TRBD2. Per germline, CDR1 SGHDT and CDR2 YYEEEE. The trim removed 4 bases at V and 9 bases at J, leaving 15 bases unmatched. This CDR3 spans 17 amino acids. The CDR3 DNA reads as TGTGCCAGCAGCCCGGGACTGGCTAGCGGGAGGTTTGCTGAGCAGTTCTTC. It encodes CASSPGLASGRFAEQFF.

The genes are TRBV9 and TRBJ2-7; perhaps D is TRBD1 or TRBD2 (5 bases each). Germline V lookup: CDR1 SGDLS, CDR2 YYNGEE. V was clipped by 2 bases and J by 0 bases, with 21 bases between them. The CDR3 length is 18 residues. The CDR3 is CASSVQPGTHGYSYEQYF. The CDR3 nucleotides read TGTGCCAGCAGCGTCCAGCCCGGGACGCACGGCTACTCCTACGAGCAGTACTTC.

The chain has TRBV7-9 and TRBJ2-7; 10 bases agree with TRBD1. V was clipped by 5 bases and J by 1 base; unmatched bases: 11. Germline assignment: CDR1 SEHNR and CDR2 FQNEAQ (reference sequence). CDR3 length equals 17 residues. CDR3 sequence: CASSPRKLGQGSYEQYF. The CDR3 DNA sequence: TGTGCCAGCAGCCCGCGCAAACTGGGACAGGGGTCCTACGAGCAGTACTTC.

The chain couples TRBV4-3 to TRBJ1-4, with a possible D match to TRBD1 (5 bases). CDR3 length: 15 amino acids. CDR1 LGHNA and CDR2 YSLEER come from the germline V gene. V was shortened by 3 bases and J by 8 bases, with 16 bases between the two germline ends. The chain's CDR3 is CASSHEPGPEEKLFF. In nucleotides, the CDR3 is TGCGCCAGCAGCCACGAACCGGGACCCGAGGAAAAACTGTTTTTT.

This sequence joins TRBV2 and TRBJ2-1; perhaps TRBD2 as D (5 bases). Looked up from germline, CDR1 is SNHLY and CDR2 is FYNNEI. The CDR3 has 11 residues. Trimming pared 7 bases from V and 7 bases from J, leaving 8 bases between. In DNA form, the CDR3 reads TGTGCCAGCATTTGGAGGAATGAGCAGTTCTTC. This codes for CASIWRNEQFF.

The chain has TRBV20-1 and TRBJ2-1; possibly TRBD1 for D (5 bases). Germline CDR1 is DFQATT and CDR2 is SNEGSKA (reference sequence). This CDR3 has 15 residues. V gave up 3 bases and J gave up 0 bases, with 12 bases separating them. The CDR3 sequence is CSAREQTASYNEQFF. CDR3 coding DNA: TGCAGTGCTAGGGAACAGACAGCCTCCTACAATGAGCAGTTCTTC.

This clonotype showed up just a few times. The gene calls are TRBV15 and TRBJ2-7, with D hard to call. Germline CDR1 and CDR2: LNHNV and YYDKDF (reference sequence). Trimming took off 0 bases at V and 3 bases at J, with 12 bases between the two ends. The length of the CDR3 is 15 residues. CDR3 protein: CATSRDWAGRYEQYF. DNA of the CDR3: TGTGCCACCAGCAGAGATTGGGCAGGACGCTACGAGCAGTACTTC. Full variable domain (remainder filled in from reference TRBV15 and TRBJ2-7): DAMVIQNPRYQVTQFGKPVTLSCSQTLNHNVMYWYQQKSSQAPKLLFHYYDKDFNNEADTPDNFQSRRPNTSFCFLDIRSPGLGDTAMYLCATSRDWAGRYEQYFGPGTRLTVT.

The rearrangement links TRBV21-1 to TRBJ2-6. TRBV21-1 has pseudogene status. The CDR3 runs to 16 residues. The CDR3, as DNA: TGTGCCAGCAGCAACGAGGACGTGAGGGGGGCCAACGTCCTGACTTTC. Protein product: CASSNEDVRGANVLTF.

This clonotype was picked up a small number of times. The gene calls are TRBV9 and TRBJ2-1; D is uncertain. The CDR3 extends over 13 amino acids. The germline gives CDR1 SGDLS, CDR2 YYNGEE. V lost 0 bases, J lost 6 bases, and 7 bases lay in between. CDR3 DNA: TGTGCCAGCAGCGTAGCTGGGCTCAATGAGCAGTTCTTC. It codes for CASSVAGLNEQFF.

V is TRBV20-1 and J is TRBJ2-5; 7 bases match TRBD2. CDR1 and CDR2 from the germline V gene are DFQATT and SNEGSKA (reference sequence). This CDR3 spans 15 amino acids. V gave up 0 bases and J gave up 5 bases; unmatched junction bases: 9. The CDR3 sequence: CSARDSARERETQYF. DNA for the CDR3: TGCAGTGCTAGAGATAGCGCGCGGGAGCGCGAGACCCAGTACTTC.

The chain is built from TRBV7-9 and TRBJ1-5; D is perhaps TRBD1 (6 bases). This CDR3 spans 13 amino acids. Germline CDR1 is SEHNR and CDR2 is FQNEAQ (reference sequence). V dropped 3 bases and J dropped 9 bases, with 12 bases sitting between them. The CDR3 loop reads CASSLAGERPQHF. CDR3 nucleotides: TGTGCCAGCAGCTTGGCAGGGGAGAGGCCCCAGCATTTT.

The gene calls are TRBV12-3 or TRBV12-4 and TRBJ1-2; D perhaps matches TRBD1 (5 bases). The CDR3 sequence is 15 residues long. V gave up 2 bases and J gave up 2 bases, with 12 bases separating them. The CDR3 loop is CASSLWGGSNYGYTF. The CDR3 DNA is TGTGCCAGCAGTTTATGGGGGGGATCAAACTATGGCTACACCTTC.

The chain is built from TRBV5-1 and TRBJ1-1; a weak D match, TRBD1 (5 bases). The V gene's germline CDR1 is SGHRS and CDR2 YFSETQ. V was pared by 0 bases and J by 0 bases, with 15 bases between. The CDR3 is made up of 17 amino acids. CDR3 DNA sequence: TGCGCCAGCAGCTTGGCAGGGACGGGACGTCTGAACACTGAAGCTTTCTTT. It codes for CASSLAGTGRLNTEAFF.